The T cell receptor (beta chain) described here comes from a study of T cell responses to AZD1222 COVID-19 vaccine. The V end lost 1 base, the J end lost 7 bases, and 19 bases lay between the germline ends. The CDR3 length is 16 residues. Germline loops: CDR1 SGHTA, CDR2 FQGNSA. The method was immunoSEQ multiplex PCR; TCRdb's version includes in-frame clones alone and lacks a portion of them. The sample shows roughly 110,000 clones, under 95% of them seen only once. The V and J genes are TRBV7-2 and TRBJ1-1; no reliable D call. The sequencing used peripheral blood, collected on day 0 of AZD1222 vaccination. The TCR comes from an adult in good health. CDR3 in DNA: TGTGCCAGCAGCTTAGACTTTGGCGGGATCGGGGTTGAAGCTTTCTTT. Protein: CASSLDFGGIGVEAFF. The full variable domain, completed using reference TRBV7-2 and TRBJ1-1, is GAGVSQSPSNKVTEKGKDVELRCDPISGHTALYWYRQSLGQGLEFLIYFQGNSAPDKSGLPSDRFSAERTGGSVSTLTIQRTQQEDSAVYLCASSLDFGGIGVEAFFGQGTRLTVV.